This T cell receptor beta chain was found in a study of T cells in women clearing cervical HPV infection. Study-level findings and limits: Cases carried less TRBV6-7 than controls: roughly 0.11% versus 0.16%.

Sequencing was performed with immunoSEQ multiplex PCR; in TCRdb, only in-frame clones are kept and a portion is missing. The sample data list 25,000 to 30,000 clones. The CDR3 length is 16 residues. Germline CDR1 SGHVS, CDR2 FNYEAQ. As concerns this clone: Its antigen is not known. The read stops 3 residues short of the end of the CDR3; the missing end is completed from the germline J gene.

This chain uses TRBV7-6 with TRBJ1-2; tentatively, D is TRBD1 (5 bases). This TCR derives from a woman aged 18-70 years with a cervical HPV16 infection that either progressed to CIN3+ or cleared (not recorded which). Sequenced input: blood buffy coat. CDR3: CASSFYTSGAYNDYTF. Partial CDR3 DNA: TGTGCCAGCAGCTTCTACACTAGCGGGGCCTACAATGAC.